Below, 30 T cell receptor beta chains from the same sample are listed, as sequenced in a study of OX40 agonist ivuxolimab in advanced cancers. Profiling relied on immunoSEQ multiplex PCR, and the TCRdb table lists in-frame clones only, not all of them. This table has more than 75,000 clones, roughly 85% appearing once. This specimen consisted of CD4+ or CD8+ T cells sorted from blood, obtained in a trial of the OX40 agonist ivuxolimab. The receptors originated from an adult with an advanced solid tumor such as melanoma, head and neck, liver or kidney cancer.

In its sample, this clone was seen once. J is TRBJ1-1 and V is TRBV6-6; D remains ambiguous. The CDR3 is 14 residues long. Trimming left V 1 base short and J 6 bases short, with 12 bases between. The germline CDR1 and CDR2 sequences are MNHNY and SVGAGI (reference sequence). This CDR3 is CASSYWGTKSEAFF. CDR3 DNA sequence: TGTGCCAGCAGTTACTGGGGTACTAAATCTGAAGCTTTCTTT.

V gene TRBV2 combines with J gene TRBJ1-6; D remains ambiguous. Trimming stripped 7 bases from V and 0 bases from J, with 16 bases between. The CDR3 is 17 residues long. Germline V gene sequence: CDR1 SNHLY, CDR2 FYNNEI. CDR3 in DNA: TGTGCCAGCAAAAAGGCCCATAATAGCTCCTATAATTCACCCCTCCACTTT. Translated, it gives CASKKAHNSSYNSPLHF. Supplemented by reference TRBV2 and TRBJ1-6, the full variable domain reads EPEVTQTPSHQVTQMGQEVILRCVPISNHLYFYWYRQILGQKVEFLVSFYNNEISEKSEIFDDQFSVERPDGSNFTLKIRSTKLEDSAMYFCASKKAHNSSYNSPLHFGNGTRLTVT.

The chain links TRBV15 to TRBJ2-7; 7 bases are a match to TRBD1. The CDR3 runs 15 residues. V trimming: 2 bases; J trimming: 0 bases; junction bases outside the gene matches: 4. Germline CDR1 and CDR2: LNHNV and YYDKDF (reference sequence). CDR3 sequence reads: CATSRTGTASYEQYF. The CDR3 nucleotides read TGTGCCACCAGCAGAACCGGGACAGCCTCCTACGAGCAGTACTTC. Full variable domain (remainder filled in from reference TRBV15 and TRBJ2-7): DAMVIQNPRYQVTQFGKPVTLSCSQTLNHNVMYWYQQKSSQAPKLLFHYYDKDFNNEADTPDNFQSRRPNTSFCFLDIRSPGLGDTAMYLCATSRTGTASYEQYFGPGTRLTVT.

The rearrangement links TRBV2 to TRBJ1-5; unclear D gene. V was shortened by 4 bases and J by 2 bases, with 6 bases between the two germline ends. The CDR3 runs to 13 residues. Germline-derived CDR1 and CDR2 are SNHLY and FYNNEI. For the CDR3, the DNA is TGTGCCAGCAGTGGGCAGGGCAATCAGCCCCAGCATTTT. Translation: CASSGQGNQPQHF.

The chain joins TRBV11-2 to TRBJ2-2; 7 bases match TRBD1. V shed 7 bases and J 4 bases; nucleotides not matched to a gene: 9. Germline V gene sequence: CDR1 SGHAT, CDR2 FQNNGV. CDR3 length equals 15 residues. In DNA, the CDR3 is TGTGCCAGCACCCCAAGGGGGCTGGGCACCGGGGAGCTGTTTTTT. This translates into CASTPRGLGTGELFF.

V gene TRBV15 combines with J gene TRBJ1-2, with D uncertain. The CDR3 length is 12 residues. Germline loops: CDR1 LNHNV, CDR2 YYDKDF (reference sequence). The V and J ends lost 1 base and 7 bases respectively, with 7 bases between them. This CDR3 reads CATSRGGRGYTF. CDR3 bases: TGTGCCACCAGCAGAGGAGGCCGTGGCTACACCTTC. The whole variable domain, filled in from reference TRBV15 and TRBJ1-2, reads DAMVIQNPRYQVTQFGKPVTLSCSQTLNHNVMYWYQQKSSQAPKLLFHYYDKDFNNEADTPDNFQSRRPNTSFCFLDIRSPGLGDTAMYLCATSRGGRGYTFGSGTRLTVV.

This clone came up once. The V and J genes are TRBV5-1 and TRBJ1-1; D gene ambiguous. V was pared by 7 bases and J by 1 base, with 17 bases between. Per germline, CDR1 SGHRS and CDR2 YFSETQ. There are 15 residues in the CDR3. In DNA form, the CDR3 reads TGCGCCAGCTCAGACCCTGGACGCCCGAACACTGAAGCTTTCTTT. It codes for CASSDPGRPNTEAFF. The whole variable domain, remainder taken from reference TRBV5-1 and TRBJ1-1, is KAGVTQTPRYLIKTRGQQVTLSCSPISGHRSVSWYQQTPGQGLQFLFEYFSETQRNKGNFPGRFSGRQFSNSRSEMNVSTLELGDSALYLCASSDPGRPNTEAFFGQGTRLTVV.

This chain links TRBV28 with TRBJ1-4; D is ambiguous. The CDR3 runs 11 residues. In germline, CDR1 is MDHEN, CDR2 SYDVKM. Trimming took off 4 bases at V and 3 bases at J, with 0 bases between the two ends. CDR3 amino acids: CASSSNEKLFF. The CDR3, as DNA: TGTGCCAGCAGTTCTAATGAAAAACTGTTTTTT.

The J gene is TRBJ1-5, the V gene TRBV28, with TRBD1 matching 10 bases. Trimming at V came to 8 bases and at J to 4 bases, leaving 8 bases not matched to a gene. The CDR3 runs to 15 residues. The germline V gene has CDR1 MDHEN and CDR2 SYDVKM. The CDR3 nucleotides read TGTGCCAGCCTTGGACAGGGGGGAGTTAATCAGCCCCAGCATTTT. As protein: CASLGQGGVNQPQHF.

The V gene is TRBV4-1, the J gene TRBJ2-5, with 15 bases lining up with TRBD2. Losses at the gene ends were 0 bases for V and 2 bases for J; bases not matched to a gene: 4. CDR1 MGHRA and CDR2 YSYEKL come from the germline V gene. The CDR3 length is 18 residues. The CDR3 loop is CASSQEPGLAGGQETQYF. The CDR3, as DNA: TGCGCCAGCAGCCAAGAGCCGGGACTAGCGGGGGGACAAGAGACCCAGTACTTC.

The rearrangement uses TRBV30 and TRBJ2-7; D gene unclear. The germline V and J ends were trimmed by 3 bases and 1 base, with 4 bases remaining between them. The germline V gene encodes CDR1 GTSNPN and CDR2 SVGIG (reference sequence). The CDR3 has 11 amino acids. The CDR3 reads CAWRGSYEQYF. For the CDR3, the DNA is TGTGCCTGGAGAGGGTCCTACGAGCAGTACTTC.

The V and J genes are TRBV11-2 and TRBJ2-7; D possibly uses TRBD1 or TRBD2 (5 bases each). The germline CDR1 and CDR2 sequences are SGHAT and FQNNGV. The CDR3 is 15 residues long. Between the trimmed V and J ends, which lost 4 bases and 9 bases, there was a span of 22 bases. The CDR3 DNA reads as TGTGCCAGCAGCTCGACGAGGGGACCGCCTGCAGCGCAGTACGTC. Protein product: CASSSTRGPPAAQYV.

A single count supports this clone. As DNA, the CDR3 is TGTGCCAGCAGCCAGCGGGAGGGGGCCACAGATACGCAGTATTTT. This translates into CASSQREGATDTQYF. The chain recombines TRBV9 with TRBJ2-3; 10 nucleotides line up with TRBD2. Germline CDR1 and CDR2: SGDLS and YYNGEE. The CDR3 has 15 residues. Losses at the gene ends were 4 bases for V and 2 bases for J; bases not matched to a gene: 4. Variable domain in full (rest from reference TRBV9 and TRBJ2-3): DSGVTQTPKHLITATGQRVTLRCSPRSGDLSVYWYQQSLDQGLQFLIQYYNGEERAKGNILERFSAQQFPDLHSELNLSSLELGDSALYFCASSQREGATDTQYFGPGTRLTVL.

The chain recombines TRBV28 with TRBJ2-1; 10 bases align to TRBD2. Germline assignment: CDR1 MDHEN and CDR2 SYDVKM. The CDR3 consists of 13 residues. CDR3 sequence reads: CVTIAGGEGEQFF. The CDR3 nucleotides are TGTGTGACTATAGCGGGAGGAGAGGGTGAGCAGTTCTTC.

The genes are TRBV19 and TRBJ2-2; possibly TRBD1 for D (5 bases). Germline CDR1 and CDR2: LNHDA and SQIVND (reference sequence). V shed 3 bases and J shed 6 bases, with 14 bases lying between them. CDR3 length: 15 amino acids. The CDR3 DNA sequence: TGTGCCAGTAGTATCACGGTGCAGGGTCCCGGGGAGCTGTTTTTT. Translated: CASSITVQGPGELFF.

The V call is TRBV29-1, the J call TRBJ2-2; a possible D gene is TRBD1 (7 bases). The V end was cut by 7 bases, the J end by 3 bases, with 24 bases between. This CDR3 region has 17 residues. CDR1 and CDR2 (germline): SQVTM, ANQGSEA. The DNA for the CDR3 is TGCAGCGCCGATGACAGGGACTCTCTGGGTCACACCGGGGAGCTGTTTTTT. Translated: CSADDRDSLGHTGELFF.

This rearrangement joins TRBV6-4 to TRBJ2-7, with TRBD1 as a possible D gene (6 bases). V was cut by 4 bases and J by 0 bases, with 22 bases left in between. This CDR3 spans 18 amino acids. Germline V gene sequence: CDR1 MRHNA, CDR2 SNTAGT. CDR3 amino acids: CASSGGTLKALFSYEQYV. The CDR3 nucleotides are TGTGCCAGCAGTGGAGGGACATTGAAAGCGCTATTCTCCTACGAGCAGTACGTC.

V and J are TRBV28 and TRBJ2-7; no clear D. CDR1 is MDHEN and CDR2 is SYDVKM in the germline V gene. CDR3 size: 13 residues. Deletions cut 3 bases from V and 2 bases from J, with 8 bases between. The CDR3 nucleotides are TGTGCCAGCAGTTTGGGTAGGGCCTACGAGCAGTACTTC. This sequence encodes CASSLGRAYEQYF.

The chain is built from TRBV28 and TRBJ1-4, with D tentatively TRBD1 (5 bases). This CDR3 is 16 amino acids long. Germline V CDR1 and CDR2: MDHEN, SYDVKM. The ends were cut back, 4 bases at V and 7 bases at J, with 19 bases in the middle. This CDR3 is CASSSPGGARSEKLFF. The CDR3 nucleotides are TGTGCCAGCAGTTCCCCGGGTGGGGCGAGGAGTGAAAAACTGTTTTTT.

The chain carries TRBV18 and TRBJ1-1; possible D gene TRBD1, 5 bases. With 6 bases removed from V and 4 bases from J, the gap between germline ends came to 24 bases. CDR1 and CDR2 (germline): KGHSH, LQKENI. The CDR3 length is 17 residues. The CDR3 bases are TGTGCCAGCTCTCAATTTGCGGGGCCTCCGGGGTTCACTGAAGCTTTCTTT. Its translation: CASSQFAGPPGFTEAFF.

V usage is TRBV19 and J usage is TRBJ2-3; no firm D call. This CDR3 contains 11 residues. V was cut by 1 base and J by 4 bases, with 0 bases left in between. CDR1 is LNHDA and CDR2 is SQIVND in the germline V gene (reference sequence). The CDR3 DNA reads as TGTGCCAGTAGTATAGCAGATACGCAGTATTTT. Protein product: CASSIADTQYF.

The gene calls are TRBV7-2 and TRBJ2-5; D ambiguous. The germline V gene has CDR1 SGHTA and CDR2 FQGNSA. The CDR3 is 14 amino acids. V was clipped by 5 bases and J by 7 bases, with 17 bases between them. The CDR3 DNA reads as TGTGCCAGCAGCCGAAACAAAGGAGTGGGGACCCAGTACTTC. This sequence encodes CASSRNKGVGTQYF.

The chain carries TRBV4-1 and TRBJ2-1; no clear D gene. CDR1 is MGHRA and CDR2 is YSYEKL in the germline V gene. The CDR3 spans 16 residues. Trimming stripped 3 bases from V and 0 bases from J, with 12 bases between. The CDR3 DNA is TGCGCCAGCAGCCAGCTCGGGCGTAGCTCCTACAATGAGCAGTTCTTC. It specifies CASSQLGRSSYNEQFF.

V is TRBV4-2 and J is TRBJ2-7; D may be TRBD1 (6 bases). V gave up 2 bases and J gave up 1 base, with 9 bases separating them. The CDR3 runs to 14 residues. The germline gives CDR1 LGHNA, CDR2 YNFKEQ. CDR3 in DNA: TGTGCCAGCAGCCAACAGACAGGATCCTACGAGCAGTACTTC. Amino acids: CASSQQTGSYEQYF.

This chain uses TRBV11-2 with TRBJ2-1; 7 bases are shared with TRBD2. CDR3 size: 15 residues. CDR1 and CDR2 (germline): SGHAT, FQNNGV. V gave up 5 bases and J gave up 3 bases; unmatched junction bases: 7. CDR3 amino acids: CASSPRLADYNEQFF. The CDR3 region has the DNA TGTGCCAGCAGCCCGCGGCTAGCGGACTACAATGAGCAGTTCTTC. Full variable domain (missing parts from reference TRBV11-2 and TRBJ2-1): EAGVAQSPRYKIIEKRQSVAFWCNPISGHATLYWYQQILGQGPKLLIQFQNNGVVDDSQLPKDRFSAERLKGVDSTLKIQPAKLEDSAVYLCASSPRLADYNEQFFGPGTRLTVL.

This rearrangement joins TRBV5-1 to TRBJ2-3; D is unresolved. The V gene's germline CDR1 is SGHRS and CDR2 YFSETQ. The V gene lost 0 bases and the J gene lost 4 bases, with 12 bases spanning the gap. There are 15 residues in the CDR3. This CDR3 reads CASSLAISSADTQYF. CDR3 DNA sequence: TGCGCCAGCAGCTTGGCTATTTCTTCCGCAGATACGCAGTATTTT.

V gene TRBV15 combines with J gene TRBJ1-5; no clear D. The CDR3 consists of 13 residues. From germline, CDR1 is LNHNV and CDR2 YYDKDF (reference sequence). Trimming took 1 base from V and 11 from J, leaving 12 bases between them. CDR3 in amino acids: CATSRVVSGSQHF. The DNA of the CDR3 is TGTGCCACCAGCAGAGTAGTCTCGGGGTCCCAGCATTTT.

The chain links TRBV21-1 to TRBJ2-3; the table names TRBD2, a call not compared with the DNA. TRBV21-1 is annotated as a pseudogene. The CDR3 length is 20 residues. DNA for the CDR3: TGTGCCAGCAGCCCACCGGGACTAGCGGGAGGTTGGGGGTGCGCAGATACGCAGTATTTT. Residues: CASSPPGLAGGWGCADTQYF.

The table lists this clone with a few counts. CDR3 region: CASSLFSNTEAFF. Written as DNA, the CDR3 is TGTGCCAGCAGCTTGTTCAGTAACACTGAAGCTTTCTTT. The chain uses TRBV5-6 and TRBJ1-1; D unresolved. CDR1 is SGHDT, CDR2 YYEEEE, per germline. V lost 1 base and J lost 2, with 6 bases in between. This CDR3 has 13 residues.

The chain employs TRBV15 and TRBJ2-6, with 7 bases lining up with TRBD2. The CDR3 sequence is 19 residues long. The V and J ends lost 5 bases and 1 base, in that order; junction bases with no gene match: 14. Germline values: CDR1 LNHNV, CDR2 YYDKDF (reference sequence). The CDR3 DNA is TGTGCCACCAGCCCCCTGTCGGCGGGAGTAACATCTGGGGCCAACGTCCTGACTTTC. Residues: CATSPLSAGVTSGANVLTF.